This TCR beta chain was sequenced during a study of blood T cell repertoires in COVID-19. Profiled with immunoSEQ multiplex PCR; TCRdb holds only in-frame clones, not every one. The sample holds hundreds of thousands of clones, roughly 88% seen once. This clone was seen a single time. Recruitment covered about two dozen US areas and drew participants whose ages spanned about 18 to 100 years. Symptom resolution, clearance, or two negative PCRs marked donors in Cohort 3 as recovered. V dropped 4 bases and J dropped 8 bases, with 8 bases sitting between them. The CDR3 sequence is 12 residues long. The germline CDR1 and CDR2 sequences are KGHSH and LQKENI.

The sample taken for sequencing was PBMCs or T cells enriched from blood (not recorded which). This chain uses TRBV18 with TRBJ1-4; D remains ambiguous. This sequence was found in a woman between 45 and 60 years old who had recovered from COVID-19. CDR3 sequence reads: CASSRPMEKLFF. In DNA form, the CDR3 reads TGTGCCAGCTCACGACCCATGGAAAAACTGTTTTTT.